These 25 T cell receptor beta chains were all obtained from the same sample, sequenced in a study of T cells after yellow fever vaccination. A single record per CDR3 protein comes from TCRdb applying MiXCR to the 5' RACE reads. In the table there are about 550,000 distinct CDR3 sequences, under 25% of which are singletons. Sample: PBMCs, taken 15 days after the yellow fever booster vaccination. These receptor sequences come from a man aged 25 to 40 who received the YFV17D yellow fever vaccine.

The V call is TRBV7-9, the J call TRBJ2-5, with 8 bases lining up with TRBD2. V shed 5 bases, J shed 4 bases, and the junction held 9 bases outside the gene matches. Germline CDR1 is SEHNR and CDR2 is FQNEAQ (reference sequence). The length of the CDR3 is 15 residues. The CDR3 is CASSRTGTRGETQYF. The DNA of the CDR3 is TGTGCCAGCAGCCGTACCGGGACTAGGGGAGAGACCCAGTACTTC. The whole variable domain, filled in from reference TRBV7-9 and TRBJ2-5, reads DTGVSQNPRHKITKRGQNVTFRCDPISEHNRLYWYRQTLGQGPEFLTYFQNEAQLEKSRLLSDRFSAERPKGSFSTLEIQRTEQGDSAMYLCASSRTGTRGETQYFGPGTRLLVL.

The V and J genes are TRBV20-1 and TRBJ2-7; TRBD1 agrees at 11 bases. The junction had 7 bases not matched to a gene; V was cut back by 6 bases and J by 3 bases. CDR3 length equals 14 residues. Per germline, CDR1 DFQATT and CDR2 SNEGSKA (reference sequence). The CDR3 sequence is CSANAGTGGYEQYF. DNA for the CDR3: TGCAGTGCAAACGCCGGGACAGGGGGCTACGAGCAGTACTTC.

This clonotype was detected only a few times. This rearrangement joins TRBV28 to TRBJ2-4, with D unclear. Trimming took off 3 bases at V and 1 base at J, with 10 bases between the two ends. In germline, CDR1 is MDHEN, CDR2 SYDVKM. The CDR3 totals 15 residues. CDR3 in DNA: TGTGCCAGCAGTTTGGACGTTCCGGCCAAAAACATTCAGTACTTC. Translation: CASSLDVPAKNIQYF.

This chain uses TRBV5-6 with TRBJ2-7; D ambiguous. CDR1 SGHDT and CDR2 YYEEEE come from the germline V gene. CDR3 length equals 15 residues. With 4 bases removed from V and 0 bases from J, the gap between germline ends came to 14 bases. The CDR3, as DNA: TGTGCCAGCAGCCCTGCAGGCAGAATCTCCTACGAGCAGTACTTC. Protein: CASSPAGRISYEQYF.

This clonotype was observed a few times. This sequence joins TRBV29-1 and TRBJ2-6; a possible D gene is TRBD2 (6 bases). The V gene lost 3 bases and the J gene lost 4 bases, with 16 bases spanning the gap. CDR3 length equals 16 residues. Germline lookup yields CDR1 SQVTM and CDR2 ANQGSEA. CDR3 nucleotide sequence: TGCAGCGTTGAGGGCGGAGGGAGGTCCGGGGCCAACGTCCTGACTTTC. Amino acid sequence: CSVEGGGRSGANVLTF.

In this sample, this clonotype turned up a few times. The V gene is TRBV29-1, the J gene TRBJ2-2, with D unclear. V was cut by 3 bases and J by 0 bases, with 5 bases left in between. Germline-derived CDR1 and CDR2 are SQVTM and ANQGSEA. The CDR3 length is 13 residues. This CDR3 is CSVDRTNTGELFF. DNA for the CDR3: TGCAGCGTTGACCGTACGAACACCGGGGAGCTGTTTTTT.

The table lists this clonotype with many counts. The rearrangement links TRBV20-1 to TRBJ2-3, with TRBD2 matching over 12 bases. Per germline, CDR1 DFQATT and CDR2 SNEGSKA (reference sequence). The CDR3 loop spans 16 amino acids. V was pared by 5 bases and J by 6 bases, with 12 bases of the junction left unmatched. CDR3 protein: CSALPTRLAGVDTQYF. The CDR3 coding sequence is TGCAGTGCTCTTCCTACAAGACTAGCGGGAGTCGATACGCAGTATTTT.

This clonotype came up a few times. The chain has TRBV7-3 and TRBJ2-1, with 13 bases identical to TRBD2. The CDR3 loop spans 18 amino acids. Unmatched junction bases numbered 13, after V lost 5 bases and J lost 6 bases. Germline V gives CDR1 SGHTA, CDR2 FQGTGA. Written as DNA, the CDR3 is TGTGCCAGCAGCCCCCGGACTAGCGGGAGATCCCCTTCCAATGAGCAGTTCTTC. This gives the protein CASSPRTSGRSPSNEQFF.

This clonotype has only a few counts. The V call is TRBV7-2, the J call TRBJ2-2; 7 bases fit TRBD2. This CDR3 is 16 amino acids long. The V gene end was trimmed by 0 bases and the J gene end by 4 bases; junction bases not matched to a gene: 5. Germline-derived CDR1 and CDR2 are SGHTA and FQGNSA. DNA for the CDR3: TGTGCCAGCAGCTTAGCCGCGGGAGTAAGCACCGGGGAGCTGTTTTTT. It is translated as CASSLAAGVSTGELFF.

This clonotype was seen a few times. This chain connects TRBV6-1 to TRBJ2-5; the match to TRBD2 covers 10 bases. Trimming took 6 bases from V and 5 from J; bases not matched to a gene: 9. The CDR3 covers 15 residues. Germline assignment: CDR1 MNHNS and CDR2 SASEGT. CDR3 coding DNA: TGTGCCAGCAGGCCTTTAACTAGCGGGACCGAGACCCAGTACTTC. It is translated as CASRPLTSGTETQYF.

This clonotype was seen only a few times. J is TRBJ2-1 and V is TRBV6-1; 14 bases are a match to TRBD2. Per the germline V gene, CDR1 is MNHNS and CDR2 is SASEGT. The CDR3 runs to 15 residues. The J segment lost 8 bases and the V segment lost 5 bases, leaving 5 bases of the junction unmatched. The CDR3 DNA reads as TGTGCCAGCAGTCCGGGACTAGCGGGAGTGTATGAGCAGTTCTTC. This translates into CASSPGLAGVYEQFF.

This clonotype was seen ten or more times. The rearrangement uses TRBV20-1 and TRBJ1-2; D ambiguous. Germline CDR1 DFQATT, CDR2 SNEGSKA (reference sequence). The V and J ends lost 0 bases and 7 bases respectively, with 15 bases between them. The CDR3 has 14 amino acids. In DNA form, the CDR3 reads TGCAGTGCTAGAGAGCCGCAAACGGTAACTGGCTACACCTTC. It encodes CSAREPQTVTGYTF.

The chain carries TRBV10-2 and TRBJ2-7; no clear D. The CDR3 covers 14 residues. The germline CDR1 and CDR2 sequences are WSHSY and SAAADI. The ends were cut back, 6 bases at V and 2 bases at J, with 14 bases in the middle. CDR3 DNA sequence: TGCGCCAGCAGAAGGGCAGCCCCGACCTACGAGCAGTACTTC. It is translated as CASRRAAPTYEQYF.

The chain has TRBV6-1 and TRBJ2-3; 7 bases are a match to TRBD2. The CDR3 contains 14 residues. The J segment lost 1 base and the V segment lost 6 bases, leaving 4 bases of the junction unmatched. Germline CDR1 reads MNHNS; CDR2 reads SASEGT. The CDR3 DNA sequence: TGTGCCAGCAGGCAGGGAGGGCGCACAGATACGCAGTATTTT. Its translation is CASRQGGRTDTQYF.

A few counts support this clonotype. CDR3 DNA: TGTGCCAGCAGCCAGGGGCCCCGCACAGATACGCAGTATTTT. Protein sequence: CASSQGPRTDTQYF. This sequence joins TRBV3-1 and TRBJ2-3, with D possibly TRBD1 on 5 matching bases. In germline, CDR1 is LGHDT, CDR2 YNNKEL (reference sequence). This CDR3 comprises 14 residues. Trimming shortened V by 3 bases and J by 1 base, and 8 bases separated the two germline ends.

This clonotype appeared a few times. CDR3: CASSGQGAEYTEAFF. CDR3 nucleotide sequence: TGTGCCAGCTCAGGCCAGGGGGCCGAGTACACTGAAGCTTTCTTT. This sequence joins TRBV18 and TRBJ1-1; TRBD1 matches at 8 bases. Trimming at V came to 5 bases and at J to 3 bases, leaving 8 bases not matched to a gene. The CDR3 covers 15 residues. The germline V gene has CDR1 KGHSH and CDR2 LQKENI.

In its sample, this clonotype was seen many times. The chain couples TRBV29-1 to TRBJ2-5; 7 bases line up with TRBD1. The germline CDR1 and CDR2 sequences are SQVTM and ANQGSEA. CDR3 length equals 12 residues. V dropped 6 bases and J dropped 3; count of bases not matched to a gene: 4. The CDR3 reads CSVRTGEETQYF. CDR3 nucleotides: TGCAGCGTCCGGACAGGTGAAGAGACCCAGTACTTC.

This clonotype was recorded a few times. The V call is TRBV6-1, the J call TRBJ2-7, with 7 nucleotides matching TRBD1. Trimming at V came to 10 bases and at J to 3 bases, leaving 12 bases not matched to a gene. This CDR3 comprises 14 residues. Germline V CDR1 and CDR2: MNHNS, SASEGT. In DNA, the CDR3 is TGTGCCAATATTTGGGACAGAGAGTTCTACGAGCAGTACTTC. It translates to CANIWDREFYEQYF.

This clonotype was counted between two and nine times. The chain uses TRBV5-4 and TRBJ1-2, with 10 bases that match TRBD1. After removal of 2 bases from V and 11 bases from J, the junction contained 9 bases not matched to a gene. The CDR3 covers 14 residues. The germline V gene has CDR1 SGHNT and CDR2 YYREEE (reference sequence). In DNA form, the CDR3 reads TGTGCCAGCAGCTTCGACAGGGGGCGGAGCCCGTACACCTTC. Protein sequence: CASSFDRGRSPYTF.

The sample holds a few counts of this clonotype. The rearrangement links TRBV20-1 to TRBJ1-2; possibly TRBD1 for D (6 bases). The CDR3 totals 14 residues. Per germline, CDR1 DFQATT and CDR2 SNEGSKA (reference sequence). The ends were cut back, 7 bases at V and 6 bases at J, with 21 bases in the middle. CDR3: CSVKRGNLGDGYTF. The DNA for the CDR3 is TGCAGTGTAAAAAGGGGGAATTTAGGGGATGGCTACACCTTC.

This clonotype has more than one count but fewer than ten. The V and J genes are TRBV20-1 and TRBJ2-5; D unresolved. Germline V gene data show CDR1 as DFQATT and CDR2 as SNEGSKA (reference sequence). V was cut by 3 bases and J by 5 bases, with 10 bases left in between. The CDR3 contains 12 residues. The CDR3 coding sequence is TGCAGTGCTAGTCCCGCAGGCGAGACCCAGTACTTC. Translating gives CSASPAGETQYF.

This clonotype has a handful of counts. The chain recombines TRBV2 with TRBJ2-3; TRBD2 matches 8 bases. Germline CDR1 and CDR2: SNHLY and FYNNEI. The ends lost 6 bases at V and 4 bases at J; junction bases unmatched: 6. The CDR3 totals 14 residues. CDR3 coding DNA: TGTGCCAGCAGGGCCGGGACTAGTGCAGATACGCAGTATTTT. Protein sequence: CASRAGTSADTQYF. Full variable domain (remainder filled in from reference TRBV2 and TRBJ2-3): EPEVTQTPSHQVTQMGQEVILRCVPISNHLYFYWYRQILGQKVEFLVSFYNNEISEKSEIFDDQFSVERPDGSNFTLKIRSTKLEDSAMYFCASRAGTSADTQYFGPGTRLTVL.

The gene calls are TRBV7-2 and TRBJ2-3, with TRBD2 matching 12 bases. The CDR3 consists of 18 residues. The J segment lost 1 base and the V segment lost 0 bases, leaving 5 bases of the junction unmatched. The germline V gene has CDR1 SGHTA and CDR2 FQGNSA. The DNA for the CDR3 is TGTGCCAGCAGCTTAGCGGTGTCTAGCGGGAGGGGCACAGATACGCAGTATTTT. Its protein product is CASSLAVSSGRGTDTQYF.

The CDR3 coding sequence is TGTGCCAGCAGTCACCGGACGGAACCCTACGAGCAGTACTTC. Its translation: CASSHRTEPYEQYF. The rearrangement links TRBV12-3 or TRBV12-4 to TRBJ2-7; D call uncertain. The CDR3 covers 14 residues. Deletions cut 5 bases from V and 2 bases from J, with 13 bases between.

This clonotype was counted between two and nine times. V gene TRBV29-1 combines with J gene TRBJ1-1; 7 bases align to TRBD1. V shed 1 base and J 7 bases; nucleotides not matched to a gene: 6. Germline-derived CDR1 and CDR2 are SQVTM and ANQGSEA. CDR3 size: 13 residues. The CDR3 reads CSVEAPNRGEAFF. In DNA form, the CDR3 reads TGCAGCGTTGAAGCCCCGAACAGGGGTGAAGCTTTCTTT.